The clone carrying this T cell receptor beta chain was counted only a few times. Antigen: not known. The source of the sample is a study of beta chain features in type 1 diabetes. Findings and limits, study-wide: Sequencing the cDNA could make cells with high TCR expression show up more than they should. When Type 1 diabetes patients were examined, their TCRB CDR3s proved moderately but significantly shorter in all four CD4+ subsets.

Germline assignment: CDR1 SEHNR and CDR2 FQNEAQ (reference sequence). The CDR3 is 13 amino acids. V lost 5 bases and J 1 base, leaving 8 bases between the germline ends. Every bit of the isolated RNA underwent reverse transcription, so sequencing read expressed TCRB transcripts. Using immunoSEQ multiplex PCR, the repertoire was profiled, and TCRdb retains in-frame clones only, with some absent. This table has 20,000 to 25,000 clones, about 71% appearing once. The receptor comes from a woman aged 40 to 55 with type 1 diabetes. The sample was stem cell memory CD4+ T cells from blood. This chain links TRBV7-9 with TRBJ2-5; the D gene is possibly TRBD2 (5 bases). CDR3 region: CASSITSQETQYF. Here the CDR3 DNA reads TGTGCCAGCAGCATTACTAGCCAAGAGACCCAGTACTTC.